Listed here is a single TCR beta chain. What it recognizes is unknown. The sample originates from a study of T cell responses to AZD1222 COVID-19 vaccine. Trimming pared 3 bases from V and 6 bases from J, leaving 12 bases between. Looked up from germline, CDR1 is SGHVS and CDR2 is FQNEAQ. The CDR3 has 15 amino acids. The method was immunoSEQ multiplex PCR; TCRdb's version includes in-frame clones alone and lacks a portion of them. The sample holds about 79,000 clones, under 95% seen once. Overall study results and limits: There were vaccine-associated CD4 TCRs across spike, dominant at 160-218 and 743-854. Within unmutated variant regions lay the reported targets of nearly half of spike-specific TCRs. None of the repertoires were sampled until the peak T cell response had passed. White British ancestry dominated among donors, who included more females, and clonal diversity was possibly underestimated.

This rearrangement joins TRBV7-8 to TRBJ1-6; a possible D gene is TRBD1 (6 bases). This receptor was identified in an adult in good health. Sample: peripheral blood, taken on day 0 of MenACWY control vaccination. The CDR3 sequence: CASSFGGLSNSPLHF. The CDR3 DNA reads as TGTGCCAGCAGCTTTGGGGGGCTAAGTAATTCACCCCTCCACTTT.